Below, one T cell receptor (beta chain) is given with its context. The sample comes from a study of blood T cell repertoires in COVID-19. Generated by immunoSEQ multiplex PCR, the TCRdb table keeps only in-frame clones and is missing some. Of approximately 96,000 clones listed, about 90% were seen once; the top ten hold 4.2%. Germline trimming cut 5 bases from V and 0 bases from J; bases unmatched to any gene: 6. The germline gives CDR1 KGHDR, CDR2 SFDVKD. The CDR3 is made up of 17 amino acids. The genes are TRBV24-1 and TRBJ1-6; 7 bases line up with TRBD1. Sequenced material: peripheral blood. The source is a human donor with COVID-19, enrolled during active disease. The donor label of this sample is uncertain. This CDR3 reads CATSGSGGSSYNSPLHF. The DNA for the CDR3 is TGTGCCACCAGTGGGTCAGGGGGGAGCTCCTATAATTCACCCCTCCACTTT.